Sequencing of this TCR beta chain was carried out in a study of cytomegalovirus exposure and HLA in healthy donors. Clones were sequenced by immunoSEQ multiplex PCR, and TCRdb holds only the in-frame ones, with some missing. The sample includes over 85,000 clones, 85% to 95% seen only once; the top ten take 0.85% to 0.95%. The sample comprised PBMCs. The sequence came from a young woman in good health and CMV-seronegative.

CDR3 in DNA: TGCGCCAGCAGCTTAATGGACTCTGTCGGCTCCTACGAGCAGTACTTC. The encoded protein is CASSLMDSVGSYEQYF. The V and J genes are TRBV5-1 and TRBJ2-7, with D perhaps TRBD2 (5 bases). V gave up 2 bases and J gave up 0 bases, with 15 bases separating them. Germline lookup yields CDR1 SGHRS and CDR2 YFSETQ. The CDR3 runs to 16 residues.